These T cell receptor beta chains were read from a single sample in a study of T cells in Graves' hyperthyroidism and ophthalmopathy. One entry per CDR3 protein, called by TCRdb with MiXCR from the multiplex PCR reads. Among around 35,000 distinct CDR3 sequences listed, around 52% were seen once. Sequencing was done on a sample of blood. These TCRs come from a woman aged 40 to 50 with Graves' ophthalmopathy. Both conserved end residues are part of each CDR3. Fields, in order: D gene, V gene, J gene, clone size, CDR3 DNA, CDR3 protein. D genes are given only for firm matches. The size field is filled for only some rows; it gives once, few, many or a size class.

NA	TRBV10-3	TRBJ2-2	NA	TGTGCCATCAGTGCTGCGGGGAGCACCGGGGAGCTGTTTTTT	CAISAAGSTGELFF
NA	TRBV12-3/TRBV12-4	TRBJ1-4	NA	TGTGCCAGCAGTTTGCAAGATAATGAGAAACTGTTTTTT	CASSLQDNEKLFF
TRBD1	TRBV19	TRBJ1-2	NA	TGTGCCAGTAGTACGTTAGACAGGGAGGCTACGGACTATGGCTACACCTTC	CASSTLDREATDYGYTF
TRBD1	TRBV6-1	TRBJ1-1	NA	TGTGCCAGTAACCGACAGGGATGGAGCACGGAAGCTCTCTTT	CASNRQGWSTEALF
TRBD1	TRBV7-2	TRBJ2-7	NA	TGTGCCAGCAGCTTAGACGCGACAGGGAAGGGGAACGAGCAGTACTTC	CASSLDATGKGNEQYF
NA	TRBV2	TRBJ1-2	medium-sized	TGTGCCAGCAGTGAAGGTCAGGGTTACGGCTACACCTTC	CASSEGQGYGYTF
TRBD1	TRBV5-1	TRBJ2-7	NA	TGCGCCAGCAGCTCCGGGACAGGATCCTACGAGCAGTACTTC	CASSSGTGSYEQYF
NA	TRBV4-3	TRBJ1-5	many	TGCGCCAGCAGCCAATCCTACAATCAGCCCCAGCATTTT	CASSQSYNQPQHF
NA	TRBV24-1	TRBJ2-5	medium-sized	TGTGCCACCAGTGATTTGTACTCGGAGACCCAGTACTTC	CATSDLYSETQYF
NA	TRBV2	TRBJ1-1	many	TGTGCCAGCAGTGGGCAGGGCAACACTGAAGCTTTCTTT	CASSGQGNTEAFF
TRBD1	TRBV29-1	TRBJ2-7	NA	TGCAGCAGCCAATCCAGGGGACAGGGGTGGGAGCAGTACTTC	CSSQSRGQGWEQYF
NA	TRBV20-1	TRBJ2-2	many	TGCAGTGCTACCCGGGACACCGTGAACACCGGGGAGCTGTTTTTT	CSATRDTVNTGELFF
TRBD2	TRBV20-1	TRBJ2-1	NA	TGCAGTGCTACACATAGACTAGCGGGATTTTACAATGAGCAGTTCTTC	CSATHRLAGFYNEQFF
TRBD2	TRBV9	TRBJ2-1	NA	TGTGCCAGCAGCCCCCGACTAGCGGGGGGGGACAATGAGCAGTTCTTC	CASSPRLAGGDNEQFF
NA	TRBV19	TRBJ2-3	NA	TGTGCCAGTAGTATTTTGGACACAGATACGCAGTATTTT	CASSILDTDTQYF
NA	TRBV7-2	TRBJ1-2	NA	TGTGCCGGTGGGGGGGACGACCCCAATGGCTACACCTTC	CAGGGDDPNGYTF
TRBD1	TRBV7-8	TRBJ1-3	few	TGTGCCAGCAGCCTAGGGACAGGCCGGGGAGACACCATATATTTC	CASSLGTGRGDTIYF
TRBD1	TRBV9	TRBJ2-1	NA	TGTGCCAGCAGCTCAGTTCGGGACAGGGGAAACGAGCAGTTCTTC	CASSSVRDRGNEQFF
NA	TRBV14	TRBJ1-4	NA	TGTGCCAGCAGCCCATCACAGAGGCTTAGTGAAAAACTGTTTTTC	CASSPSQRLSEKLFF
NA	TRBV6-5	TRBJ2-1	NA	TGTGCCAGCAGAGACTACCGGGACCATAGGGATGAGCAGTCCTTC	CASRDYRDHRDEQSF
NA	TRBV5-1	TRBJ2-7	many	TGCGCCAGCAGCTTGGAGGCCTACGAGCAGTACTTC	CASSLEAYEQYF